The T cell receptor (beta chain) described here comes from a study of cytomegalovirus exposure and HLA in healthy donors. The study's findings and limits: Upon later analysis, TCR association rates were observed to vary by HLA locus, being highest for DRB1 and lowest for HLA-C.

Germline CDR1 MNHEY, CDR2 SVGAGI. V shed 7 bases and J shed 6 bases, with 13 bases lying between them. The CDR3 runs 14 residues. A few counts support this clone. Its specificity is not known. 60 Vbeta and 13 Jbeta primers were used in PCR. TCRdb's table, derived via immunoSEQ multiplex PCR, lists solely in-frame clones and lacks some. The sample records some 200,000 clones, more than 80% being singletons. This sequence originates from a woman aged 45-65 years in good health and CMV-seropositive. The chain uses TRBV6-5 and TRBJ1-6; possibly TRBD1 for D (5 bases). The sequenced sample consisted of PBMCs. The CDR3 here is CASTPGAFNSPLHF. The CDR3 DNA follows: TGTGCCAGCACCCCTGGGGCCTTTAATTCACCCCTCCACTTT.